The 26 T cell receptor beta chains reported below all come from one sample, sequenced in a study of shared clonotypes between healthy human individuals. The assay was immunoSEQ multiplex PCR, and TCRdb's table has in-frame clones only and misses some. Of roughly 100,000 clones listed, roughly 70% are singletons. Sequencing used memory CD8+ T cells sorted from blood. Noted subset: CD45RO+ cells pooled with CCR7-negative TemRA cells. These receptors came from a woman in her 30s in good health.

This clone appeared many times. The rearrangement links TRBV15 to TRBJ2-3; 7 bases are shared with TRBD1. CDR1 LNHNV and CDR2 YYDKDF come from the germline V gene (reference sequence). After removal of 4 bases from V and 1 base from J, the junction contained 8 bases not matched to a gene. The CDR3 has 16 amino acids. CDR3 residues: CATSKNRGAGTDTQYF. CDR3 DNA sequence: TGTGCCACCAGCAAGAACAGGGGAGCCGGCACAGATACGCAGTATTTT.

This chain links TRBV7-8 with TRBJ2-1; possible D gene TRBD2, 5 bases. Germline CDR1 reads SGHVS; CDR2 reads FQNEAQ. The CDR3 is 16 amino acids. V was shortened by 5 bases and J by 1 base, with 15 bases between the two germline ends. CDR3: CASSRKWENSYNEQFF. CDR3 coding DNA: TGTGCCAGCAGCCGTAAATGGGAGAATTCCTACAATGAGCAGTTCTTC.

V gene TRBV28 combines with J gene TRBJ2-3; TRBD1 aligns across 8 bases. The CDR3 runs 15 residues. Per the germline V gene, CDR1 is MDHEN and CDR2 is SYDVKM. The V segment lost 4 bases and the J segment 1 base; nucleotides outside the gene matches: 4. The CDR3 coding sequence is TGTGCCAGCAGTTCGTTGACAGGGGGCACAGATACGCAGTATTTT. This codes for CASSSLTGGTDTQYF.

The gene calls are TRBV27 and TRBJ2-1; D is unresolved. The CDR3 sequence is 15 residues long. CDR1 is MNHEY and CDR2 is SMNVEV in the germline V gene (reference sequence). Trimming cost V 0 bases and J 3 bases, with 9 bases left between them. CDR3 coding DNA: TGTGCCAGCAGTTTATCGGACGCCTACTACAATGAGCAGTTCTTC. It specifies CASSLSDAYYNEQFF.

This clone showed up many times. The rearrangement uses TRBV25-1 and TRBJ2-1; D gene ambiguous. Germline-derived CDR1 and CDR2 are MGHDK and SYGVNS. The CDR3 sequence is 15 residues long. V lost 4 bases to trimming and J lost 0 bases, with 10 bases between them. The CDR3: CASSGEKSSYNEQFF. For the CDR3, the DNA is TGTGCCAGCAGTGGCGAGAAGAGCTCCTACAATGAGCAGTTCTTC. The full variable domain, in which reference TRBV25-1 and TRBJ2-1 provide the parts outside the CDR3, is EADIYQTPRYLVIGTGKKITLECSQTMGHDKMYWYQQDPGMELHLIHYSYGVNSTEKGDLSSESTVSRIRTEHFPLTLESARPSHTSQYLCASSGEKSSYNEQFFGPGTRLTVL.

This clone was seen only a few times. This chain uses TRBV7-9 with TRBJ2-7; 7 nucleotides line up with TRBD1. The germline V gene has CDR1 SEHNR and CDR2 FQNEAQ (reference sequence). Trimming removed 3 bases from V and 5 bases from J; junction bases left unmatched: 13. The CDR3 has 16 residues. CDR3 nucleotide sequence: TGTGCCAGCAGCTTGCCTCGGGCAGGGGGAGAGGACGAGCAGTACTTC. It specifies CASSLPRAGGEDEQYF.

The V gene is TRBV2, the J gene TRBJ2-7, with 7 bases aligning to TRBD1. This CDR3 contains 13 residues. Trimming took 6 bases from V and 4 from J; bases not matched to a gene: 6. Germline V gene lookup returns CDR1 SNHLY and CDR2 FYNNEI. The CDR3 loop reads CASRPGQQYEQYF. The CDR3 DNA follows: TGTGCCAGCAGACCGGGACAGCAGTACGAGCAGTACTTC. The full variable domain, in which reference TRBV2 and TRBJ2-7 provide the parts outside the CDR3, is EPEVTQTPSHQVTQMGQEVILRCVPISNHLYFYWYRQILGQKVEFLVSFYNNEISEKSEIFDDQFSVERPDGSNFTLKIRSTKLEDSAMYFCASRPGQQYEQYFGPGTRLTVT.

The chain has TRBV5-6 and TRBJ2-1; 8 nucleotides agree with TRBD1. Germline V gene data show CDR1 as SGHDT and CDR2 as YYEEEE. The CDR3 has 13 amino acids. The V gene end was trimmed by 0 bases and the J gene end by 15 bases; junction bases not matched to a gene: 8. The DNA for the CDR3 is TGTGCCAGCAGCTTGGCGTCGGCAGGGGGCCGGTTCTTC. It codes for CASSLASAGGRFF.

This chain joins TRBV4-1 and TRBJ2-7; TRBD1 matches at 8 bases. Germline CDR1 and CDR2: MGHRA and YSYEKL. The V segment lost 4 bases and the J segment 1 base; nucleotides outside the gene matches: 9. This CDR3 comprises 16 residues. As DNA, the CDR3 is TGCGCCAGCAGCCCTATATCCGGGGACAGGTCCTACGAGCAGTACTTC. Protein sequence: CASSPISGDRSYEQYF.

The V gene is TRBV6-1, the J gene TRBJ1-5; weak D call: TRBD1 (5 bases). Germline V gene lookup returns CDR1 MNHNS and CDR2 SASEGT. The germline V and J ends were trimmed by 5 bases and 4 bases, with 12 bases remaining between them. The CDR3 totals 14 residues. Written as DNA, the CDR3 is TGTGCCAGCAGTTCCGACGGGGGTAATCAGCCCCAGCATTTT. It is translated as CASSSDGGNQPQHF.

This chain links TRBV11-2 with TRBJ2-3; D is unclear. Germline V gene sequence: CDR1 SGHAT, CDR2 FQNNGV. This CDR3 spans 14 amino acids. The V end lost 4 bases, the J end lost 0 bases, and 8 bases lay between the germline ends. The CDR3 protein is CASSSIPSTDTQYF. The CDR3 nucleotides are TGTGCCAGCAGCTCAATACCTAGCACAGATACGCAGTATTTT.

This rearrangement joins TRBV5-4 to TRBJ2-7; 9 bases are shared with TRBD2. Germline values: CDR1 SGHNT, CDR2 YYREEE (reference sequence). V was clipped by 4 bases and J by 2 bases; unmatched bases: 10. This CDR3 has 16 amino acids. The CDR3 nucleotides read TGTGCCAGCAGCCAAATAGCGGGAGCACTCGCCTACGAGCAGTACTTC. This encodes CASSQIAGALAYEQYF.

V is TRBV28 and J is TRBJ2-7, with D possibly TRBD2 on 5 matching bases. The CDR3 contains 14 residues. The V gene's germline CDR1 is MDHEN and CDR2 SYDVKM. V lost 1 base and J 2 bases, leaving 9 bases between the germline ends. CDR3 DNA sequence: TGTGCCAGCAGTTTATCGACTACCACCTACGAGCAGTACTTC. Residues: CASSLSTTTYEQYF.

The DNA of the CDR3 is TGCGCCAGCAGTGATTTACGGACTAGCGGTTCGGGGGAGCTGTTTTTT. Protein sequence: CASSDLRTSGSGELFF. This rearrangement joins TRBV10-2 to TRBJ2-2; the match to TRBD2 covers 10 bases. The CDR3 covers 16 residues. V gave up 3 bases and J gave up 8 bases; unmatched junction bases: 9. Germline V gives CDR1 WSHSY, CDR2 SAAADI.

The V and J genes are TRBV6-4 and TRBJ2-7, with 9 bases matching TRBD1. Trimming at V came to 3 bases and at J to 3 bases, leaving 6 bases not matched to a gene. Germline CDR1 MRHNA, CDR2 SNTAGT. The CDR3 has 15 residues. The CDR3 DNA is TGTGCCAGCAGTGAAGCGACAGGGGGACACTACGAGCAGTACTTC. Translated: CASSEATGGHYEQYF.

This clone was seen at least ten times. Within the sample, other DNA sequences also encode this same CDR3. The V gene is TRBV10-3, the J gene TRBJ2-1; the match to TRBD2 covers 9 bases. The CDR3 consists of 17 residues. Germline V CDR1 and CDR2: ENHRY, SYGVKD. Losses at the gene ends were 0 bases for V and 5 bases for J; bases not matched to a gene: 8. The CDR3 loop reads CAISESRASGDHNEQFF. The CDR3 bases are TGTGCCATCAGTGAGTCCCGAGCTAGCGGGGATCACAATGAGCAGTTCTTC.

The CDR3 sequence is CASRSRAYKNIQYF. CDR3 nucleotides: TGTGCCAGCAGATCCAGGGCTTACAAAAACATTCAGTACTTC. V and J are TRBV6-6 and TRBJ2-4; the D gene is possibly TRBD1 (5 bases). The germline CDR1 and CDR2 sequences are MNHNY and SVGAGI (reference sequence). The CDR3 has 14 amino acids. V was shortened by 6 bases and J by 3 bases, with 12 bases between the two germline ends.

A few counts support this clone. The rearrangement joins TRBV9 to TRBJ2-7, with D possibly being TRBD1 or TRBD2 (5 bases each). Germline CDR1 is SGDLS and CDR2 is YYNGEE. The V end lost 4 bases, the J end lost 3 bases, and 14 bases lay between the germline ends. The CDR3 runs 14 residues. CDR3 amino acids: CASSNRDGSYEQYF. The CDR3 region has the DNA TGTGCCAGCAGCAACCGGGACGGAAGCTACGAGCAGTACTTC.

As to this clone: This CDR3 is also generated by other DNA sequences in the sample. The J gene is TRBJ2-7, the V gene TRBV2; D may match TRBD1 or TRBD2 (5 bases each). In germline, CDR1 is SNHLY, CDR2 FYNNEI. The CDR3 length is 13 residues. The ends were cut back, 6 bases at V and 0 bases at J, with 9 bases in the middle. The CDR3 protein is CASSGDPSYEQYF. The CDR3 nucleotides read TGTGCCAGCAGCGGGGACCCCTCCTACGAGCAGTACTTC.

The chain combines TRBV20-1 with TRBJ2-3; D could derive from TRBD1 or TRBD2 (6 bases each). This CDR3 region has 11 residues. Trimming pared 8 bases from V and 11 bases from J, leaving 17 bases between. The germline gives CDR1 DFQATT, CDR2 SNEGSKA (reference sequence). The DNA for the CDR3 is TGCAGTCCGACATCGGGGGCCCTGCAGTATTTT. Amino acids: CSPTSGALQYF.

The V gene is TRBV7-9, the J gene TRBJ2-1; D is undetermined. The V end was cut by 2 bases, the J end by 6 bases, with 5 bases between. CDR3 length: 12 amino acids. Germline V gene sequence: CDR1 SEHNR, CDR2 FQNEAQ (reference sequence). CDR3 coding DNA: TGTGCCAGCAGCTTAATTTCCAATGAGCAGTTCTTC. This translates into CASSLISNEQFF.

In this sample, this clone turned up many times. V and J are TRBV5-8 and TRBJ2-5; maybe TRBD1 (6 bases). CDR1 SGHTS and CDR2 YDEGEE come from the germline V gene. The CDR3 has 13 residues. Trimming took off 4 bases at V and 4 bases at J, with 11 bases between the two ends. The CDR3 reads CASSHQGSETQYF. In DNA form, the CDR3 reads TGTGCCAGCAGCCACCAGGGGTCAGAGACCCAGTACTTC.

The count of this clone is one. This sample includes further DNA sequences coding for the same CDR3. The rearrangement uses TRBV9 and TRBJ2-7; a weak D match, TRBD2 (5 bases). Trimming stripped 4 bases from V and 1 base from J, with 12 bases between. The CDR3 extends over 14 amino acids. Germline V gene data show CDR1 as SGDLS and CDR2 as YYNGEE. Here the CDR3 reads CASSPRTESYEQYF. As DNA, the CDR3 is TGTGCCAGCAGCCCTCGGACTGAGTCCTACGAGCAGTACTTC.

The CDR3 loop is CASSFLPGPEAFF. The CDR3 DNA reads TGTGCCAGCAGCTTTCTGCCAGGACCTGAAGCTTTCTTT. The chain combines TRBV7-9 with TRBJ1-1, with D unresolved. V was trimmed by 3 bases and J by 6 bases, leaving 11 bases between them. The CDR3 runs to 13 residues. Germline values: CDR1 SEHNR, CDR2 FQNEAQ (reference sequence).

V gene TRBV19 combines with J gene TRBJ2-3; D could derive from TRBD1 or TRBD2 (5 bases each). The CDR3 has 15 amino acids. In germline, CDR1 is LNHDA, CDR2 SQIVND (reference sequence). Trimming took 7 bases from V and 3 from J, leaving 17 bases between them. Written as DNA, the CDR3 is TGTGCCAGTAAGAGGGGCACAGGTTCGACAGATACGCAGTATTTT. As protein: CASKRGTGSTDTQYF.

The V call is TRBV5-1, the J call TRBJ1-1; D possibly corresponds to TRBD1 (5 bases). Germline loops: CDR1 SGHRS, CDR2 YFSETQ. The V and J ends lost 5 bases and 1 base respectively, with 12 bases between them. The CDR3 is made up of 14 amino acids. CDR3 in amino acids: CASRSQGPNTEAFF. CDR3 DNA: TGCGCCAGCAGGTCTCAGGGCCCGAACACTGAAGCTTTCTTT.